The clone carrying this TCR beta chain was seen at least ten times. Its antigen remains unknown. The data are from a study of T-cell memory formation after mild COVID-19. Points from the study as a whole: Pre-infection memory showed some responding clones, and this suggested that cross-reactive memory joined.

In germline, CDR1 is DFQATT, CDR2 SNEGSKA (reference sequence). This CDR3 comprises 11 residues. TCRdb analysed the 5' RACE reads with MiXCR anew, one entry per CDR3 protein. The repertoire holds some 120,000 distinct CDR3 sequences, approximately 17% seen once, with roughly 5.3% in the top ten. Sequencing was carried out using PBMCs or a T cell subset sorted from them (not recorded which). The chain is built from TRBV20-1 and TRBJ2-5; TRBD1 matches at 7 bases. This TCR was sampled from a man between 18 and 29 years old who had mild COVID-19 (a few samples of this study predate the infection). Cell type and time point are not known. CDR3 in amino acids: CSPDREETQYF. The DNA for the CDR3 is TGCAGCCCTGACAGGGAAGAGACCCAGTACTTC.